This TCR beta chain was sequenced during a study of T cell repertoires and HLA-DP antigens. Across the study: CD4+ T cells were cocultured with HeLa cells expressing HLA-DP. Sorted CD137+CD4+ samples averaged around 230 ng DNA; pre-culture CD4+ samples, 1,200 ng.

Deep-resolution sequencing targeted about 200,000 T cell genomes in pre-culture CD4+ samples. TCRdb's copy holds only in-frame clones and misses some; the assay was immunoSEQ multiplex PCR. The sample carries roughly 70,000 clones, roughly 78% recorded once. A word on this clone: What it recognizes is unknown. The junction and the germline gene differ at one end; a read error may be behind it.

The germline V gene encodes CDR1 MDHEN and CDR2 SYDVKM. The CDR3 totals 15 residues. Study-level points and caveats: Average cumulative frequency of previously undetected clones was roughly 35% against one allele and less than 55% against the other.

The TCR comes from a man between 60 and 75 years old in good health and CMV-seronegative. The genes are TRBV28 and TRBJ1-6; the D gene is possibly TRBD1 (5 bases). Sequenced: CD4+ T cells from PBMCs. CDR3 DNA: TGTGCCAGCAGTTTGGCCGGGACGGGACCCTCACCCCTCCGCTTT. Encoded protein: CASSLAGTGPSPLRF.